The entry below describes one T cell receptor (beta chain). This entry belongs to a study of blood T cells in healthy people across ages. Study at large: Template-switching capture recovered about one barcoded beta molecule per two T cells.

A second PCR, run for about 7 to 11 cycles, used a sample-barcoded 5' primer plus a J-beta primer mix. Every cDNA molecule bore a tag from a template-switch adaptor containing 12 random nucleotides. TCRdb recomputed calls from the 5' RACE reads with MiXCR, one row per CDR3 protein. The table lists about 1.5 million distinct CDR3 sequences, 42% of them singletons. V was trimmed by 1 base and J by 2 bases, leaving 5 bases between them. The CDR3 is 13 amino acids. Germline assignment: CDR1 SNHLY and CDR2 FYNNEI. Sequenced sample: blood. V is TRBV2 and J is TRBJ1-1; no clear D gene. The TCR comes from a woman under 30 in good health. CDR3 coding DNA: TGTGCCAGCAGTGAAGGGCCTAACACTGAAGCTTTCTTT. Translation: CASSEGPNTEAFF.